This passage covers 31 T cell receptor beta chains from one sample sequenced in a study of shared T cell receptors in the human thymus. Profiled with immunoSEQ multiplex PCR; TCRdb holds only in-frame clones, not every one. The sample shows 700,000 or so clones, approximately 85% of them seen only once. The same specimen was also included in a second study, on human thymus T cells.

The sequenced material came from thymocytes. Every receptor here comes from a girl under three years old with a congenital heart defect.

V gene TRBV5-1 combines with J gene TRBJ2-5; TRBD2 matches at 11 bases. V dropped 2 bases and J dropped 5; count of bases not matched to a gene: 8. Germline CDR1 SGHRS, CDR2 YFSETQ. The CDR3 sequence is 16 residues long. CDR3 sequence: CASSFGSGGAGETQYF. DNA for the CDR3: TGCGCCAGCAGCTTTGGTAGCGGGGGGGCCGGGGAGACCCAGTACTTC.

V gene TRBV14 combines with J gene TRBJ2-7, with D perhaps TRBD2 (5 bases). Looked up from germline, CDR1 is SGHDN and CDR2 is FVKESK. Trimming shortened V by 3 bases and J by 3 bases, and 9 bases separated the two germline ends. CDR3 length: 13 amino acids. The CDR3: CASSHPGSYEQYF. In DNA, the CDR3 is TGTGCCAGCAGCCACCCGGGGAGCTACGAGCAGTACTTC.

V and J are TRBV28 and TRBJ1-6; D gene uncertain. This CDR3 has 13 amino acids. V was cut by 5 bases and J by 7 bases, with 9 bases left in between. Per germline, CDR1 MDHEN and CDR2 SYDVKM. This chain's CDR3 is CASSGRRNSPLHF. CDR3 nucleotides: TGTGCCAGCAGTGGGAGGAGGAATTCACCCCTCCACTTT.

The J gene is TRBJ2-5, the V gene TRBV11-2; D is possibly TRBD2 (6 bases). This CDR3 is built from 13 residues. Trimming pared 5 bases from V and 13 bases from J, leaving 20 bases between. Germline values: CDR1 SGHAT, CDR2 FQNNGV. The CDR3 is CASSRLGVTVPYF. The CDR3 bases are TGTGCCAGCAGCCGACTAGGGGTGACGGTCCCGTACTTC.

This chain connects TRBV14 to TRBJ2-1; 9 positions agree with TRBD1. With V trimmed by 2 bases and J by 0 bases, 14 bases remained unmatched. This CDR3 is built from 20 residues. CDR1 SGHDN and CDR2 FVKESK come from the germline V gene. CDR3 sequence (DNA): TGTGCCAGCAGCCAAACCAACGGACAGGGGTTTCCATACTCCTACAATGAGCAGTTCTTC. Its translation is CASSQTNGQGFPYSYNEQFF.

V usage is TRBV15 and J usage is TRBJ2-5; 8 bases match TRBD2. This CDR3 is built from 15 residues. From germline, CDR1 is LNHNV and CDR2 YYDKDF (reference sequence). The trim removed 5 bases at V and 3 bases at J, leaving 8 bases unmatched. DNA for the CDR3: TGTGCCACCAGCGAACAGCGGGGGCCCGAAGAGACCCAGTACTTC. This sequence encodes CATSEQRGPEETQYF.

This clone has just a few counts. This chain joins TRBV5-6 and TRBJ1-1, with 9 nucleotides matching TRBD1. V was clipped by 3 bases and J by 0 bases; unmatched bases: 9. The CDR3 is 17 residues long. The V gene's germline CDR1 is SGHDT and CDR2 YYEEEE. CDR3 DNA: TGTGCCAGCAGCTGGGGACAGGGTGGGCGGCTGAACACTGAAGCTTTCTTT. It yields the protein CASSWGQGGRLNTEAFF.

Written as DNA, the CDR3 is TGTGCCAGCAGCTTCAGGGGGCGGGTTGCCAAAAACATTCAGTACTTC. Translation: CASSFRGRVAKNIQYF. This chain links TRBV5-6 with TRBJ2-4; TRBD1 matches at 8 bases. Germline lookup yields CDR1 SGHDT and CDR2 YYEEEE. Unmatched junction bases numbered 5, after V lost 2 bases and J lost 1 base. There are 16 residues in the CDR3.

The gene calls are TRBV29-1 and TRBJ2-1, with D perhaps matching TRBD2 (6 bases). Germline V gene lookup returns CDR1 SQVTM and CDR2 ANQGSEA. The CDR3 runs to 17 residues. The V end lost 0 bases, the J end lost 8 bases, and 23 bases lay between the germline ends. CDR3 sequence reads: CSVEDMEGGVFRDEQFF. The DNA for the CDR3 is TGCAGCGTTGAAGATATGGAGGGTGGGGTTTTTAGGGATGAGCAGTTCTTC.

Remarks on this clone: The junction and the germline gene differ at one end; a read error may be behind it. This chain uses TRBV7-2 with TRBJ2-2; 8 bases match TRBD1. The CDR3 consists of 17 residues. The germline gives CDR1 SGHTA, CDR2 FQGNSA. CDR3 DNA sequence: TGTGCCAGCAGCTTCGGCCCCCAGGGGGCGAAAACCGGGGAGCTGTTTTTT. Protein product: CASSFGPQGAKTGELFF. Supplemented by reference TRBV7-2 and TRBJ2-2, the full variable domain reads GAGVSQSPSNKVTEKGKDVELRCDPISGHTALYWYRQSLGQGLEFLIYFQGNSAPDKSGLPSDRFSAERTGGSVSTLTIQRTQQEDSAVYLCASSFGPQGAKTGELFFGEGSRLTVL.

V and J are TRBV25-1 and TRBJ1-2, with unresolved D. Trimming shortened V by 3 bases and J by 0 bases, and 11 bases separated the two germline ends. Germline assignment: CDR1 MGHDK and CDR2 SYGVNS. This CDR3 region has 15 residues. This chain's CDR3 is CASSEIRGSNYGYTF. CDR3 bases: TGTGCCAGCAGTGAGATCAGAGGATCTAACTATGGCTACACCTTC.

For the CDR3, the DNA is TGTGCCAGCAGTGACCTCAGTGAGCCGGGACGGGGACAATATAGCAATCAGCCCCAGCATTTT. The encoded protein is CASSDLSEPGRGQYSNQPQHF. The rearrangement joins TRBV6-4 to TRBJ1-5; possible D gene TRBD1, 6 bases. Germline-derived CDR1 and CDR2 are MRHNA and SNTAGT. V gave up 2 bases and J gave up 0 bases, with 26 bases separating them. The CDR3 sequence is 21 residues long.

The gene calls are TRBV4-3 and TRBJ2-7; 7 bases align to TRBD1. CDR3 length equals 14 residues. V lost 1 base, J lost 6 bases, and 6 bases stayed unmatched. Germline V lookup: CDR1 LGHNA, CDR2 YSLEER. In DNA form, the CDR3 reads TGCGCCAGCAGCCAAGTTAGGGGGCGTCGCGAGCAGTACTTC. Its translation: CASSQVRGRREQYF.

The chain couples TRBV27 to TRBJ1-2; 10 nucleotides match TRBD1. V lost 8 bases, J lost 3 bases, and 0 bases stayed unmatched. This CDR3 region has 12 residues. Germline V gene sequence: CDR1 MNHEY, CDR2 SMNVEV (reference sequence). In DNA, the CDR3 is TGTGCCAGCGGGACAGGGGACTATGGCTACACCTTC. As protein: CASGTGDYGYTF.

This clone was counted a single time. The chain joins TRBV11-2 to TRBJ2-4, with a tentative D call TRBD2 (5 bases). Trimming took off 0 bases at V and 3 bases at J, with 21 bases between the two ends. This CDR3 has 19 residues. Per germline, CDR1 SGHAT and CDR2 FQNNGV. CDR3 amino acids: CASSLEFDSSLSLKNIQYF. DNA of the CDR3: TGTGCCAGCAGCTTAGAATTCGACTCTAGCCTTAGTCTCAAAAACATTCAGTACTTC.

The chain couples TRBV14 to TRBJ2-3; 8 bases match TRBD1. Germline V gives CDR1 SGHDN, CDR2 FVKESK. CDR3 length equals 16 residues. The J segment lost 8 bases and the V segment lost 0 bases, leaving 10 bases of the junction unmatched. The CDR3 nucleotides are TGTGCCAGCAGCCAAGAGATCGGACAGGGCAGAGGTACGCAGTATTTT. Protein sequence: CASSQEIGQGRGTQYF. Using reference TRBV14 and TRBJ2-3 for the parts outside the CDR3, the full variable domain is EAGVTQFPSHSVIEKGQTVTLRCDPISGHDNLYWYRRVMGKEIKFLLHFVKESKQDESGMPNNRFLAERTGGTYSTLKVQPAELEDSGVYFCASSQEIGQGRGTQYFGPGTRLTVL.

CDR3 sequence: CARSPGQGRNTEAFF. The CDR3, as DNA: TGTGCCAGAAGCCCCGGACAGGGAAGGAACACTGAAGCTTTCTTT. The V call is TRBV5-3, the J call TRBJ1-1; TRBD1 matches at 8 bases. TRBV5-3 is reported as an ORF; its role is uncertain. V lost 4 bases and J lost 1; bases outside the gene matches: 6. The CDR3 spans 15 residues.

This clone was seen a few times. J is TRBJ2-7 and V is TRBV7-2, with D maybe TRBD1 (5 bases). The CDR3 has 14 amino acids. The V end was cut by 6 bases, the J end by 5 bases, with 17 bases between. CDR1 and CDR2 (germline): SGHTA, FQGNSA. The CDR3 DNA reads as TGTGCCAGCAGTCCCCTTTCAGGGATACACGAGCAGTACTTC. As protein: CASSPLSGIHEQYF.

This clone was seen just once. The J gene is TRBJ1-1, the V gene TRBV5-4, with D perhaps TRBD1 (5 bases). Deletions cut 3 bases from V and 4 bases from J, with 16 bases between. CDR3 length equals 15 residues. Germline CDR1 SGHNT, CDR2 YYREEE (reference sequence). The CDR3 protein is CASSSLGGYSTEAFF. As DNA, the CDR3 is TGTGCCAGCAGCTCGCTCGGGGGATATAGCACTGAAGCTTTCTTT. The whole variable domain, filled in from reference TRBV5-4 and TRBJ1-1, reads ETGVTQSPTHLIKTRGQQVTLRCSSQSGHNTVSWYQQALGQGPQFIFQYYREEENGRGNFPPRFSGLQFPNYSSELNVNALELDDSALYLCASSSLGGYSTEAFFGQGTRLTVV.

V and J are TRBV7-6 and TRBJ2-1; D is possibly TRBD2 (7 bases). Per germline, CDR1 SGHVS and CDR2 FNYEAQ. V was clipped by 1 base and J by 7 bases, with 17 bases between them. The CDR3 runs 16 residues. The CDR3: CASSLGTGGPMNEQFF. The CDR3 nucleotides are TGTGCCAGCAGCTTAGGTACGGGGGGCCCCATGAATGAGCAGTTCTTC.

This clone was picked up one time. This chain uses TRBV20-1 with TRBJ2-4; D not resolved. V shed 0 bases and J shed 9 bases, with 6 bases lying between them. CDR3 size: 11 residues. CDR1 is DFQATT, CDR2 SNEGSKA, per germline (reference sequence). CDR3 sequence: CSARDFRIQYF. DNA for the CDR3: TGCAGTGCTAGAGATTTCCGCATTCAGTACTTC.

The chain has TRBV5-1 and TRBJ2-1, with TRBD2 identical over 14 bases. The CDR3 is 20 amino acids. Germline values: CDR1 SGHRS, CDR2 YFSETQ. V was pared by 4 bases and J by 8 bases, with 20 bases of the junction left unmatched. The CDR3 loop is CASSGPRLAGGRVCRDEQFF. The CDR3 DNA reads TGCGCCAGCAGCGGACCCCGACTAGCGGGGGGGCGTGTGTGTCGCGATGAGCAGTTCTTC.

The chain carries TRBV29-1 and TRBJ1-5; 7 nucleotides line up with TRBD1. Germline lookup yields CDR1 SQVTM and CDR2 ANQGSEA. The CDR3 is 14 residues long. The J segment lost 4 bases and the V segment lost 7 bases, leaving 10 bases of the junction unmatched. The CDR3 protein is CSGGTESINQPQHF. For the CDR3, the DNA is TGCAGCGGGGGGACAGAGTCGATTAATCAGCCCCAGCATTTT.

The gene calls are TRBV25-1 and TRBJ1-6; D possibly corresponds to TRBD1 (6 bases). Germline CDR1 is MGHDK and CDR2 is SYGVNS. Trimming took off 1 base at V and 5 bases at J, with 18 bases between the two ends. This CDR3 has 18 amino acids. CDR3 sequence reads: CASSESGQGFGHNSPLHF. DNA of the CDR3: TGTGCCAGCAGTGAATCGGGACAAGGGTTTGGTCATAATTCACCCCTCCACTTT.

Regarding this clone: Its ends do not fully match the called genes, so a read error is possible. This same CDR3 is encoded by further DNA sequences in the sample. The rearrangement links TRBV6-5 to TRBJ1-6; D gene uncertain. The germline V gene encodes CDR1 MNHEY and CDR2 SVGAGI. The CDR3 covers 15 residues. The CDR3 nucleotides are TGTGCCAGCAGTTCCGAGACACATTTAAATTCCCCCCTCCACTTT. Its protein is CASSSETHLNSPLHF.

The rearrangement joins TRBV15 to TRBJ1-2, with D maybe TRBD1 (6 bases). Germline V gene data show CDR1 as LNHNV and CDR2 as YYDKDF (reference sequence). The CDR3 sequence is 18 residues long. The V and J ends lost 3 bases and 0 bases respectively, with 20 bases between them. CDR3 nucleotides: TGTGCCACCAGCAGGGTGGGGGGGGCAAGCTCCGCTAACTATGGCTACACCTTC. Its translation is CATSRVGGASSANYGYTF. Drawing the rest from reference TRBV15 and TRBJ1-2, the complete variable domain is DAMVIQNPRYQVTQFGKPVTLSCSQTLNHNVMYWYQQKSSQAPKLLFHYYDKDFNNEADTPDNFQSRRPNTSFCFLDIRSPGLGDTAMYLCATSRVGGASSANYGYTFGSGTRLTVV.

The chain couples TRBV7-7 to TRBJ2-3; 13 nucleotides line up with TRBD2. This CDR3 is 16 amino acids long. The V and J ends lost 4 bases and 4 bases, in that order; junction bases with no gene match: 5. Germline V gene lookup returns CDR1 SSHAT and CDR2 FNYEAQ (reference sequence). The CDR3 spells CASSSGLAGVSDTQYF. The CDR3 coding sequence is TGTGCCAGCAGCTCCGGACTAGCGGGGGTGTCAGATACGCAGTATTTT.

Written as DNA, the CDR3 is TGTGCCAGTAGCCCCGGGACAGGGGGCTTTAATGAAAAACTGTTTTTT. Amino acids: CASSPGTGGFNEKLFF. The V call is TRBV19, the J call TRBJ1-4, with 12 bases fitting TRBD1. The CDR3 spans 16 residues. Trimming removed 6 bases from V and 4 bases from J; junction bases left unmatched: 6. CDR1 is LNHDA, CDR2 SQIVND, per germline (reference sequence).

The chain has TRBV19 and TRBJ1-1, with unresolved D. CDR3 length: 17 residues. With 5 bases removed from V and 1 base from J, the gap between germline ends came to 20 bases. Germline V gene sequence: CDR1 LNHDA, CDR2 SQIVND (reference sequence). CDR3: CASSDIRSRVRNTEAFF. Here the CDR3 DNA reads TGTGCCAGTAGTGATATTCGTTCGAGGGTTAGGAACACTGAAGCTTTCTTT. Combining the CDR3 with reference TRBV19 and TRBJ1-1 gives the whole variable domain DGGITQSPKYLFRKEGQNVTLSCEQNLNHDAMYWYRQDPGQGLRLIYYSQIVNDFQKGDIAEGYSVSREKKESFPLTVTSAQKNPTAFYLCASSDIRSRVRNTEAFFGQGTRLTVV.

This clone has a single count. The CDR3 DNA reads as TGTGCCAGCAGCTTGGCGGGACAGGGTGGGGCCTTTGGGGAAAAACTGTTTTTT. Amino acid sequence: CASSLAGQGGAFGEKLFF. The V call is TRBV5-5, the J call TRBJ1-4; 9 positions match TRBD1. The V and J ends lost 0 bases and 8 bases, in that order; junction bases with no gene match: 14. The CDR3 length is 18 residues. The germline V gene has CDR1 SGHKS and CDR2 YYEKEE (reference sequence).

The gene calls are TRBV28 and TRBJ2-7, with unresolved D. CDR1 is MDHEN and CDR2 is SYDVKM in the germline V gene. With 5 bases removed from V and 2 bases from J, the gap between germline ends came to 19 bases. CDR3 length: 16 residues. CDR3 sequence reads: CASSGSVESLTYEQYF. The CDR3 nucleotides are TGTGCCAGCAGTGGGTCAGTCGAATCACTAACCTACGAGCAGTACTTC.